This entry lists 13 T cell receptor beta chains sequenced from one sample in a study of monozygotic twins with inflammatory bowel disease. TCRdb re-called the 5' RACE reads, yielding one record per CDR3 amino acid sequence without DNA. This sample's table has 440,000 or so distinct CDR3 sequences. Input material: blood. These receptors were collected from a human donor with ulcerative colitis or Crohn's disease, or a healthy co-twin of an affected twin (not recorded which).

This chain connects TRBV5-1 to TRBJ2-7; TCRdb picks TRBD2, but there is no DNA to check that call. The CDR3 is 14 residues long. CDR1 and CDR2 (germline): SGHRS, YFSETQ. CDR3 in amino acids: CASSLAPGGYEQYF.

This chain uses TRBV29-1 with TRBJ1-2. The CDR3 length is 11 residues. Germline CDR1 reads SQVTM; CDR2 reads ANQGSEA. CDR3: CSVEDRGGYTF.

The chain links TRBV20-1 to TRBJ2-1; TCRdb selects TRBD1, and the lack of DNA leaves this call unchecked. The germline V gene has CDR1 DFQATT and CDR2 SNEGSKA (reference sequence). This CDR3 has 16 amino acids. The CDR3 sequence is CSAIPTGTGIYNEQFF.

The CDR3 reads CASILQGGRNEQFF. The rearrangement uses TRBV12-3 or TRBV12-4 and TRBJ2-1; absent DNA, TCRdb's TRBD1 call cannot be checked. The CDR3 totals 14 residues.

The rearrangement uses TRBV30 and TRBJ1-6; the D call from TCRdb, TRBD1, cannot be confirmed without DNA. This CDR3 spans 13 amino acids. Germline V gene data show CDR1 as GTSNPN and CDR2 as SVGIG (reference sequence). This chain's CDR3 is CAWSPGSNSPLHF.

The chain employs TRBV18 and TRBJ2-3. Germline loops: CDR1 KGHSH, CDR2 LQKENI. The CDR3 spans 12 residues. CDR3 loop: CASSPDTDTQYF.

The chain uses TRBV12-3 or TRBV12-4 and TRBJ1-4; TCRdb's D call, TRBD1, is unchecked because there is no DNA. The CDR3 has 14 residues. CDR3 residues: CASSDRANNEKLFF.

The V and J genes are TRBV5-6 and TRBJ1-4; the TCRdb call, TRBD1, lacks DNA for checking. Germline V gives CDR1 SGHDT, CDR2 YYEEEE. There are 14 residues in the CDR3. CDR3 region: CASSLSGWDEKLFF.

This chain connects TRBV6-2 or TRBV6-3 to TRBJ2-5; TCRdb's D call of TRBD1 is untestable without DNA. CDR1 is MNHEY, CDR2 SVGEGT, per germline. The CDR3 consists of 13 residues. CDR3: CASTGAPMVAQYF.

V and J are TRBV5-1 and TRBJ2-1. This CDR3 has 11 amino acids. Germline loops: CDR1 SGHRS, CDR2 YFSETQ. CDR3: CASNGLDEQFF.

The CDR3 spells CASSRGLAGGNEQYF. The V gene is TRBV18, the J gene TRBJ2-7; absent DNA, TCRdb's TRBD2 call cannot be checked. This CDR3 is built from 15 residues. Germline loops: CDR1 KGHSH, CDR2 LQKENI.

CDR3 sequence: CASSAGGYNEQFF. The chain links TRBV5-1 to TRBJ2-1; TCRdb's D call, TRBD2, is unchecked because there is no DNA. The CDR3 contains 13 residues. Germline-derived CDR1 and CDR2 are SGHRS and YFSETQ.

The chain joins TRBV20-1 to TRBJ1-1; no DNA is available, so the TRBD1 call from TCRdb remains unchecked. Germline lookup yields CDR1 DFQATT and CDR2 SNEGSKA (reference sequence). CDR3 length equals 13 residues. CDR3 amino acids: CSAFRAGVSYAFF.